A single sample is the source of the 25 T cell receptor beta chains below, sequenced in a study of blood T cell repertoires in COVID-19. Produced via immunoSEQ multiplex PCR; TCRdb's table is partial and in-frame only. The sample holds roughly 120,000 clones, 84% seen once. Sample: peripheral blood. All receptors come from a woman between 40 and 50 years old with acute or convalescent COVID-19.

The chain is built from TRBV7-2 and TRBJ2-2, with D possibly being TRBD1 (5 bases). This CDR3 is built from 14 residues. Trimming left V 2 bases short and J 6 bases short, with 10 bases between. Per germline, CDR1 SGHTA and CDR2 FQGNSA. The CDR3 region is CASSLYRSSGELFF. CDR3 bases: TGTGCCAGCAGCTTATACAGGAGTTCCGGGGAGCTGTTTTTT.

The chain is built from TRBV5-6 and TRBJ1-1, with no clear D. V lost 7 bases and J lost 6, with 13 bases in between. The germline V gene encodes CDR1 SGHDT and CDR2 YYEEEE. The CDR3 has 12 residues. The CDR3 loop reads CASSRSDPEAFF. CDR3 sequence (DNA): TGTGCCAGCTCCCGCAGCGATCCTGAAGCTTTCTTT.

The V call is TRBV6-2 or TRBV6-3, the J call TRBJ1-2, with D possibly TRBD1 on 6 matching bases. CDR3 length: 13 residues. The V end lost 6 bases, the J end lost 3 bases, and 11 bases lay between the germline ends. Per germline, CDR1 MNHEY and CDR2 SVGEGT. The CDR3 loop is CASSPSGDYGYTF. The CDR3 nucleotides are TGTGCCAGCAGCCCCTCAGGGGACTATGGCTACACCTTC.

The V and J genes are TRBV14 and TRBJ1-1; D uncertain. The CDR3 has 11 residues. Germline V gene data show CDR1 as SGHDN and CDR2 as FVKESK. V lost 4 bases, J lost 5 bases, and 5 bases lay in between. In DNA, the CDR3 is TGTGCCAGCAGCCCCGGGACTGAAGCTTTCTTT. Translated: CASSPGTEAFF.

V is TRBV27 and J is TRBJ2-7, with D perhaps matching TRBD2 (6 bases). Germline V lookup: CDR1 MNHEY, CDR2 SMNVEV (reference sequence). The CDR3 spans 15 residues. V was shortened by 0 bases and J by 2 bases, with 11 bases between the two germline ends. CDR3 coding DNA: TGTGCCAGCAGTTTATCTGGTCGGGGGACCTACGAGCAGTACTTC. Its protein is CASSLSGRGTYEQYF.

Of note for this clone: Being one base from a much bigger clone, this may be a read error. The V gene is TRBV7-2, the J gene TRBJ1-2, with 7 nucleotides matching TRBD1. The junction had 1 base not matched to a gene; V was cut back by 0 bases and J by 6 bases. CDR1 is SGHTA, CDR2 FQGNSA, per germline. This CDR3 is built from 13 residues. This chain's CDR3 is CASSLAGQNGYTF. The CDR3, as DNA: TGTGCCAGCAGCTTAGCGGGACAGAATGGCTACACCTTC.

The V and J genes are TRBV6-5 and TRBJ2-5, with D hard to call. The CDR3 extends over 13 amino acids. Trimming took 6 bases from V and 3 from J, leaving 11 bases between them. Germline CDR1 reads MNHEY; CDR2 reads SVGAGI. DNA for the CDR3: TGTGCCAGCAGGCGGATTTCGAAAGAGACCCAGTACTTC. It yields the protein CASRRISKETQYF.

The chain is built from TRBV5-1 and TRBJ1-2; 9 bases match TRBD1. Germline V lookup: CDR1 SGHRS, CDR2 YFSETQ. Losses at the gene ends were 0 bases for V and 7 bases for J; bases not matched to a gene: 4. CDR3 size: 14 residues. In DNA, the CDR3 is TGCGCCAGCAGCTTGGCGGGACAGGGTAGTGGCTACACCTTC. Its protein product is CASSLAGQGSGYTF.

This chain joins TRBV3-1 (or the pseudogene TRBV3-2) and TRBJ1-3; 8 bases are a match to TRBD1. The germline V gene has CDR1 LGHDT and CDR2 YNNKEL (reference sequence). This CDR3 has 16 amino acids. J lost 2 bases, V lost 6 bases, and 9 bases had no gene match. The CDR3, as DNA: TGTGCCAGCAGTCAACAGGGGGTTTTAACTGGAAACACCATATATTTT. This translates into CASSQQGVLTGNTIYF.

The rearrangement joins TRBV4-1 to TRBJ2-3; 11 bases are a match to TRBD2. The CDR3 consists of 15 residues. With V trimmed by 0 bases and J by 11 bases, 7 bases remained unmatched. Germline V gene sequence: CDR1 MGHRA, CDR2 YSYEKL. The CDR3 loop reads CASSQDSGGARGQYF. The CDR3, as DNA: TGCGCCAGCAGCCAAGATAGCGGGGGGGCGAGGGGGCAGTATTTT.

The V gene is TRBV18, the J gene TRBJ2-2, with D unclear. Per the germline V gene, CDR1 is KGHSH and CDR2 is LQKENI. This CDR3 is 15 amino acids long. Trimming pared 0 bases from V and 4 bases from J, leaving 9 bases between. The CDR3 DNA follows: TGTGCCAGCTCACCACCGGTGCTACTCACCGGGGAGCTGTTTTTT. Its translation: CASSPPVLLTGELFF. The entire variable domain, with the rest obtained from reference TRBV18 and TRBJ2-2, is as follows: NAGVMQNPRHLVRRRGQEARLRCSPMKGHSHVYWYRQLPEEGLKFMVYLQKENIIDESGMPKERFSAEFPKEGPSILRIQQVVRGDSAAYFCASSPPVLLTGELFFGEGSRLTVL.

V usage is TRBV4-1 and J usage is TRBJ1-2; 9 bases agree with TRBD1. V shed 2 bases, J shed 4 bases, and the junction held 5 bases outside the gene matches. This CDR3 comprises 15 residues. In germline, CDR1 is MGHRA, CDR2 YSYEKL. CDR3: CASSQNNRGPYGYTF. CDR3 DNA: TGCGCCAGCAGCCAAAACAACAGGGGGCCCTATGGCTACACCTTC.

The chain uses TRBV6-5 and TRBJ1-6; 8 bases map to TRBD1. The CDR3 is made up of 16 amino acids. The germline V gene encodes CDR1 MNHEY and CDR2 SVGAGI. After removal of 0 bases from V and 8 bases from J, the junction contained 6 bases not matched to a gene. As DNA, the CDR3 is TGTGCCAGCAGTTACTCCGGTCAGGGGGCCTATTCACCCCTCCACTTT. Its protein product is CASSYSGQGAYSPLHF.

The chain combines TRBV2 with TRBJ1-2; 8 bases align to TRBD1. Germline CDR1 and CDR2: SNHLY and FYNNEI. The CDR3 runs 12 residues. V lost 6 bases to trimming and J lost 8 bases; unmatched junction nucleotides: 5. The CDR3 sequence is CASRGTGRGYTF. The DNA of the CDR3 is TGTGCCAGCAGGGGGACAGGCAGGGGCTACACCTTC.

The sample holds one count of this clone. J is TRBJ2-1 and V is TRBV27, with 14 bases identical to TRBD2. This CDR3 spans 15 amino acids. V was clipped by 6 bases and J by 7 bases; unmatched bases: 5. Germline V CDR1 and CDR2: MNHEY, SMNVEV (reference sequence). CDR3 region: CASRMTSGGANEQFF. DNA of the CDR3: TGTGCCAGCAGGATGACTAGCGGGGGGGCGAATGAGCAGTTCTTC.

V and J are TRBV7-2 and TRBJ2-2; D possibly corresponds to TRBD2 (5 bases). Germline V gives CDR1 SGHTA, CDR2 FQGNSA. V lost 3 bases and J 5 bases, leaving 10 bases between the germline ends. The CDR3 is 14 amino acids. The CDR3 DNA reads as TGTGCCAGCAGCTTGACCCGGGGAACCGGGGAGCTGTTTTTT. It translates to CASSLTRGTGELFF.

J is TRBJ1-6 and V is TRBV2, with D maybe TRBD1 (6 bases). V was trimmed by 6 bases and J by 8 bases, leaving 14 bases between them. Germline CDR1 reads SNHLY; CDR2 reads FYNNEI. The CDR3 extends over 14 amino acids. The CDR3 region has the DNA TGTGCCAGCAGCTTCACAGGGTCCGATTCACCCCTCCACTTT. This translates into CASSFTGSDSPLHF.

This clone was counted only a few times. The rearrangement joins TRBV5-1 to TRBJ1-2, with unresolved D. Germline CDR1 SGHRS, CDR2 YFSETQ. The CDR3 runs 13 residues. V shed 0 bases and J shed 3 bases, with 6 bases lying between them. CDR3 sequence reads: CASSLDGYYGYTF. The CDR3 DNA is TGCGCCAGCAGCTTGGACGGGTACTATGGCTACACCTTC.

The chain has TRBV7-9 and TRBJ1-6; TRBD1 matches at 10 bases. The length of the CDR3 is 15 residues. J lost 9 bases, V lost 5 bases, and 7 bases had no gene match. Germline lookup yields CDR1 SEHNR and CDR2 FQNEAQ (reference sequence). The chain's CDR3 is CASSPWTGGFSPLHF. CDR3 in DNA: TGTGCCAGCAGCCCCTGGACAGGGGGGTTTTCACCCCTCCACTTT.

CDR3 residues: CASSSRDRGVRSSYNEQFF. The CDR3 nucleotides are TGTGCCAGCAGCTCCCGGGACAGGGGGGTTCGGAGCTCCTACAATGAGCAGTTCTTC. The gene calls are TRBV7-6 and TRBJ2-1; 11 nucleotides match TRBD1. Per the germline V gene, CDR1 is SGHVS and CDR2 is FNYEAQ. V shed 4 bases, J shed 0 bases, and the junction held 11 bases outside the gene matches. The CDR3 totals 19 residues.

This chain connects TRBV9 to TRBJ2-2; 7 positions match TRBD1. Looked up from germline, CDR1 is SGDLS and CDR2 is YYNGEE. The CDR3 has 15 amino acids. Losses at the gene ends were 1 base for V and 2 bases for J; bases not matched to a gene: 2. The CDR3 spells CASSVKGANTGELFF. As DNA, the CDR3 is TGTGCCAGCAGCGTAAAGGGGGCTAACACCGGGGAGCTGTTTTTT.

The rearrangement uses TRBV10-3 and TRBJ1-1; D call uncertain. This CDR3 has 11 amino acids. V gave up 4 bases and J gave up 2 bases, with 2 bases separating them. Germline V CDR1 and CDR2: ENHRY, SYGVKD. In DNA, the CDR3 is TGTGCCATCAGTGCAAACACTGAAGCTTTCTTT. Translation: CAISANTEAFF.

V usage is TRBV27 and J usage is TRBJ1-1, with D possibly TRBD1 on 5 matching bases. This CDR3 contains 14 residues. V gave up 8 bases and J gave up 5 bases, with 18 bases separating them. Germline V lookup: CDR1 MNHEY, CDR2 SMNVEV (reference sequence). In DNA, the CDR3 is TGTGCCAGCTGTGGGGAGGCTTGGGGGACTGAAGCTTTCTTT. Translated: CASCGEAWGTEAFF.

This clone turned up a few times. The V call is TRBV9, the J call TRBJ1-6, with 7 bases fitting TRBD1. The CDR3 length is 16 residues. CDR1 and CDR2 (germline): SGDLS, YYNGEE. V gave up 4 bases and J gave up 9 bases; unmatched junction bases: 13. CDR3: CASSPGGTARSSPLHF. DNA for the CDR3: TGTGCCAGCAGCCCGGGGGGGACAGCCCGATCTTCACCCCTCCACTTT.

The rearrangement uses TRBV7-2 and TRBJ2-5; 8 nucleotides line up with TRBD1. Germline V gives CDR1 SGHTA, CDR2 FQGNSA. CDR3 length equals 14 residues. The V gene end was trimmed by 6 bases and the J gene end by 3 bases; junction bases not matched to a gene: 6. CDR3 sequence reads: CASRTGTGEETQYF. DNA of the CDR3: TGTGCCAGCAGGACCGGGACAGGAGAAGAGACCCAGTACTTC. Combining the CDR3 with reference TRBV7-2 and TRBJ2-5 gives the whole variable domain GAGVSQSPSNKVTEKGKDVELRCDPISGHTALYWYRQSLGQGLEFLIYFQGNSAPDKSGLPSDRFSAERTGGSVSTLTIQRTQQEDSAVYLCASRTGTGEETQYFGPGTRLLVL.